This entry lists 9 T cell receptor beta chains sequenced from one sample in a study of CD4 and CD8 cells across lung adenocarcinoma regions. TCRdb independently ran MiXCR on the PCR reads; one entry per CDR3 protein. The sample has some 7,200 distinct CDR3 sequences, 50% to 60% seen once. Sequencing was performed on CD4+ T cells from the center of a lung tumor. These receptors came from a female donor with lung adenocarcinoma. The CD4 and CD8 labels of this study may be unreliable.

CDR3 bases: TGTGCCAGCAGCTTGGGGCTCCCTGGAAACAATGAGCAGTTCTTC. It yields the protein CASSLGLPGNNEQFF. The chain combines TRBV7-3 with TRBJ2-1; TRBD1 might be the D (5 bases). Trimming took 3 bases from V and 5 from J, leaving 14 bases between them. This CDR3 contains 15 residues. Germline V lookup: CDR1 SGHTA, CDR2 FQGTGA.

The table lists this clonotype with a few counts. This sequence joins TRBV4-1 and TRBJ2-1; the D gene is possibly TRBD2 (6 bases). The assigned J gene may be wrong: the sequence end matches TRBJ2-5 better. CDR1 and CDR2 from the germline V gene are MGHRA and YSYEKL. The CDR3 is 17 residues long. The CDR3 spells CASSQDRHRGMRETQYF. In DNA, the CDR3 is TGCGCCAGCAGCCAAGATCGCCATCGGGGGATGAGAGAGACCCAGTACTTC.

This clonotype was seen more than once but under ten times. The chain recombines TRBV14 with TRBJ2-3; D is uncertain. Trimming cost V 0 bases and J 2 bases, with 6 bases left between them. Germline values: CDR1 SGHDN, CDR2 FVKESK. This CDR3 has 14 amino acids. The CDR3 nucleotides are TGTGCCAGCAGCCAAGAAATCCCCACAGATACGCAGTATTTT. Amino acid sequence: CASSQEIPTDTQYF.

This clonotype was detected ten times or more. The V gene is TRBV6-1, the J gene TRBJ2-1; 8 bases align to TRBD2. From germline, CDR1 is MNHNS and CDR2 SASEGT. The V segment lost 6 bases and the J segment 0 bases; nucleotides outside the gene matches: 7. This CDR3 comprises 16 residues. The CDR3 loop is CASSRKSGSSYNEQFF. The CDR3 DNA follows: TGTGCCAGCAGCCGGAAAAGCGGGAGCTCCTACAATGAGCAGTTCTTC.

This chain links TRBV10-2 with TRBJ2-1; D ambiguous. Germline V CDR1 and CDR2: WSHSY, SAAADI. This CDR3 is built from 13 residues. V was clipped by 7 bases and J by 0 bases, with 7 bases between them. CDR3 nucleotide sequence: TGCGCCAGCATGGCTGGCTCCTACAATGAGCAGTTCTTC. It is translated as CASMAGSYNEQFF.

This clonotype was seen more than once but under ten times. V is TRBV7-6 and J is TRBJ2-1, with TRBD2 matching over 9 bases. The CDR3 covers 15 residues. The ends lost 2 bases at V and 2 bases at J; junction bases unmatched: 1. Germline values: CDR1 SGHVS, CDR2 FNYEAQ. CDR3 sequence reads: CASSLLAGPYNEQFF. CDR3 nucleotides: TGTGCCAGCAGCTTACTAGCGGGACCCTACAATGAGCAGTTCTTC.

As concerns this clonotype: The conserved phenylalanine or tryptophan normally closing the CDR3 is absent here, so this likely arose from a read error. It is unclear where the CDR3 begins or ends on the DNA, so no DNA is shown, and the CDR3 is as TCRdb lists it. The CDR3 protein is CTCSSYLHRTSH. This chain joins TRBV6-8 and TRBJ2-1; whether TRBD2, the table's D call, matches the DNA was not checked. Germline loops: CDR1 MNHGY, CDR2 SAAAGT. The CDR3 is 12 amino acids long, termini counted.

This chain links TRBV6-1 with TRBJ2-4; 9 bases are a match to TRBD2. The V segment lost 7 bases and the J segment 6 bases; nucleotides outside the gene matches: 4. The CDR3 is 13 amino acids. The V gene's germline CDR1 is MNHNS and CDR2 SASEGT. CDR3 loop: CASKAGGANIQYF. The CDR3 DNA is TGTGCCAGCAAGGCGGGAGGGGCAAACATTCAGTACTTC.

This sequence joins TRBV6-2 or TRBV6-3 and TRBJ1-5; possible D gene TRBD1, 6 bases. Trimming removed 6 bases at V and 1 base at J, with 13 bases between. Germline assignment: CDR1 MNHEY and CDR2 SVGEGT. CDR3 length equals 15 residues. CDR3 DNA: TGTGCCAGCAGCACACCCGGACAGAGCAATCAGCCCCAGCATTTT. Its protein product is CASSTPGQSNQPQHF.